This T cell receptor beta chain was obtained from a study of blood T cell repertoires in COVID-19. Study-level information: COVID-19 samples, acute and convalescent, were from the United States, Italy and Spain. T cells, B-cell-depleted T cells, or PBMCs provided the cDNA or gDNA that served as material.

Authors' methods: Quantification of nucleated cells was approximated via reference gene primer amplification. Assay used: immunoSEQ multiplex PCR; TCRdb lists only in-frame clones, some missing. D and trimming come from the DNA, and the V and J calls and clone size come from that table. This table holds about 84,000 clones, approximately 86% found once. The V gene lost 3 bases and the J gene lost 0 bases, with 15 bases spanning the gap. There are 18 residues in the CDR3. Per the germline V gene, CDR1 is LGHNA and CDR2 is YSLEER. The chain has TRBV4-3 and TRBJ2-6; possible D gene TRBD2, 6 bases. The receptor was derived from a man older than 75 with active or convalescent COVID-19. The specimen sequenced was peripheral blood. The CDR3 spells CASSHAGNQGSGANVLTF. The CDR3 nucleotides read TGCGCCAGCAGCCACGCGGGGAACCAGGGCTCTGGGGCCAACGTCCTGACTTTC.